Below are 27 T cell receptor beta chains sequenced from a single sample in a study of blood T cell repertoires in COVID-19. TCRdb's table, derived via immunoSEQ multiplex PCR, lists solely in-frame clones and lacks some. Counted here are approximately 200,000 clones, roughly 82% occurring once; the ten biggest clones make up about 12%. The sequencing input was PBMCs or T cells enriched from blood (not recorded which). Receptors were obtained from a man aged 35-49 years who had recovered from COVID-19.

This chain joins TRBV29-1 and TRBJ2-3; D perhaps matches TRBD2 (5 bases). CDR3 size: 13 residues. Germline CDR1 SQVTM, CDR2 ANQGSEA. Trimming took 4 bases from V and 0 from J, leaving 8 bases between them. The CDR3 spells CSVGSVSTDTQYF. For the CDR3, the DNA is TGCAGCGTTGGTAGCGTAAGCACAGATACGCAGTATTTT.

This clone was observed once. The chain links TRBV7-9 to TRBJ2-6; 7 bases match TRBD1. The CDR3 covers 17 residues. The junction had 10 bases not matched to a gene; V was cut back by 6 bases and J by 2 bases. Germline loops: CDR1 SEHNR, CDR2 FQNEAQ (reference sequence). CDR3 loop: CASSEKGQTTGANVLTF. The CDR3 DNA follows: TGTGCCAGCAGTGAAAAGGGACAGACTACTGGGGCCAACGTCCTGACTTTC.

V is TRBV5-6 and J is TRBJ1-1; D is unclear. The CDR3 loop spans 13 amino acids. Trimming left V 1 base short and J 0 bases short, with 4 bases between. Germline V gene lookup returns CDR1 SGHDT and CDR2 YYEEEE. CDR3 nucleotides: TGTGCCAGCAGCTTGACAGTGAACACTGAAGCTTTCTTT. Its translation is CASSLTVNTEAFF.

The genes are TRBV2 and TRBJ1-6; 9 nucleotides line up with TRBD1. The CDR3 contains 13 residues. Trimming at V came to 6 bases and at J to 10 bases, leaving 4 bases not matched to a gene. Per the germline V gene, CDR1 is SNHLY and CDR2 is FYNNEI. The DNA for the CDR3 is TGTGCCAGCAGGGGACAGGGTGGGTCACCCCTCCACTTT. This codes for CASRGQGGSPLHF.

This clone was counted a few times. This sequence joins TRBV27 and TRBJ2-7; 7 nucleotides agree with TRBD2. V gave up 5 bases and J gave up 2 bases; unmatched junction bases: 12. Germline V gene data show CDR1 as MNHEY and CDR2 as SMNVEV (reference sequence). CDR3 size: 16 residues. CDR3 sequence: CASSQLASSGTYEQYF. CDR3 in DNA: TGTGCCAGCAGTCAGTTAGCGTCTAGCGGTACCTACGAGCAGTACTTC.

In its sample, this clone was seen once. The rearrangement joins TRBV4-3 to TRBJ2-1; 10 bases agree with TRBD2. In germline, CDR1 is LGHNA, CDR2 YSLEER. This CDR3 comprises 15 residues. The V gene end was trimmed by 4 bases and the J gene end by 9 bases; junction bases not matched to a gene: 9. CDR3 nucleotides: TGCGCCAGCAGCCGAGGACTAGCGGTTGCAGTTGAGCAGTTCTTC. This codes for CASSRGLAVAVEQFF.

V is TRBV7-9 and J is TRBJ2-7, with 8 bases that match TRBD2. Germline V gene sequence: CDR1 SEHNR, CDR2 FQNEAQ (reference sequence). V lost 2 bases, J lost 2 bases, and 2 bases stayed unmatched. This CDR3 contains 14 residues. The CDR3 DNA sequence: TGTGCCAGCAGCTTAACTAGCGGAACCTACGAGCAGTACGTC. This gives the protein CASSLTSGTYEQYV.

The rearrangement links TRBV3-1 (or the pseudogene TRBV3-2) to TRBJ1-6; a possible D gene is TRBD1 (6 bases). Looked up from germline, CDR1 is LGHDT and CDR2 is YNNKEL (reference sequence). V lost 1 base, J lost 7 bases, and 17 bases lay in between. CDR3 length: 17 amino acids. The CDR3 reads CASSQGAGDLPNSPLHF. The CDR3 DNA reads as TGTGCCAGCAGCCAAGGGGCAGGGGACCTGCCCAATTCACCCCTCCACTTT.

The chain joins TRBV28 to TRBJ2-4; D is ambiguous. Trimming pared 4 bases from V and 0 bases from J, leaving 13 bases between. Germline CDR1 is MDHEN and CDR2 is SYDVKM. This CDR3 contains 16 residues. This CDR3 reads CASSSTGLLAKNIQYF. DNA of the CDR3: TGTGCCAGCAGTTCTACTGGGCTGCTAGCCAAAAACATTCAGTACTTC.

V is TRBV11-1 and J is TRBJ1-2; TRBD1 might be the D (6 bases). Germline V gene data show CDR1 as SGHAT and CDR2 as FQDESV (reference sequence). Trimming took 5 bases from V and 0 from J, leaving 13 bases between them. The CDR3 extends over 15 amino acids. The CDR3 nucleotides read TGTGCCAGCAGCCTTACACAGGGAGCTAACTATGGCTACACCTTC. Protein sequence: CASSLTQGANYGYTF.

This chain links TRBV7-9 with TRBJ2-4; 7 bases line up with TRBD2. J gave up 5 bases and V 7 bases, and 8 bases lay outside the gene matches. CDR1 is SEHNR and CDR2 is FQNEAQ in the germline V gene (reference sequence). The CDR3 loop spans 14 amino acids. The CDR3 spells CASTDARGENIQYF. The CDR3 DNA reads as TGTGCCAGCACTGACGCCCGGGGGGAAAACATTCAGTACTTC.

V usage is TRBV2 and J usage is TRBJ1-2; D uncertain. The germline CDR1 and CDR2 sequences are SNHLY and FYNNEI. CDR3 length: 13 amino acids. Trimming took 5 bases from V and 1 from J, leaving 8 bases between them. CDR3 sequence (DNA): TGTGCCAGCAGTAACGGGAATAACTATGGCTACACCTTC. This gives the protein CASSNGNNYGYTF.

The V call is TRBV19, the J call TRBJ1-5; no definite D call. V was cut by 2 bases and J by 4 bases, with 15 bases left in between. Germline CDR1 reads LNHDA; CDR2 reads SQIVND (reference sequence). This CDR3 is 16 amino acids long. CDR3 nucleotides: TGTGCCAGTAGTATAATTTTACAGCAAGGTAATCAGCCCCAGCATTTT. Translating gives CASSIILQQGNQPQHF. The variable domain in full, completed from reference TRBV19 and TRBJ1-5, reads DGGITQSPKYLFRKEGQNVTLSCEQNLNHDAMYWYRQDPGQGLRLIYYSQIVNDFQKGDIAEGYSVSREKKESFPLTVTSAQKNPTAFYLCASSIILQQGNQPQHFGDGTRLSIL.

The chain links TRBV28 to TRBJ1-2; TRBD1 is a possible D gene (5 bases). V dropped 3 bases and J dropped 2 bases, with 13 bases sitting between them. CDR3 length equals 15 residues. Germline assignment: CDR1 MDHEN and CDR2 SYDVKM. DNA for the CDR3: TGTGCCAGCAGTTTCCTCGGGGGACGGAACTATGGCTACACCTTC. Its protein is CASSFLGGRNYGYTF.

The chain has TRBV19 and TRBJ2-2; D unclear. Trimming removed 8 bases at V and 2 bases at J, with 9 bases between. The germline CDR1 and CDR2 sequences are LNHDA and SQIVND (reference sequence). The CDR3 is made up of 13 amino acids. The CDR3 here is CASGLVNTGELFF. For the CDR3, the DNA is TGTGCCAGTGGTCTAGTAAACACCGGGGAGCTGTTTTTT. Variable domain in full (rest from reference TRBV19 and TRBJ2-2): DGGITQSPKYLFRKEGQNVTLSCEQNLNHDAMYWYRQDPGQGLRLIYYSQIVNDFQKGDIAEGYSVSREKKESFPLTVTSAQKNPTAFYLCASGLVNTGELFFGEGSRLTVL.

In its sample, this clone was seen a few times. The V call is TRBV7-8, the J call TRBJ1-3; TRBD1 matches at 7 bases. The CDR3 is 17 residues long. Looked up from germline, CDR1 is SGHVS and CDR2 is FQNEAQ. V was pared by 4 bases and J by 3 bases, with 12 bases of the junction left unmatched. CDR3 amino acids: CASSSPGTARIGNTIYF. The CDR3 region has the DNA TGTGCCAGCAGCTCCCCGGGGACAGCGAGAATTGGAAACACCATATATTTT.

The count of this clone is one. The rearrangement joins TRBV5-1 to TRBJ2-1; 8 nucleotides agree with TRBD2. The CDR3 has 15 amino acids. The ends lost 2 bases at V and 3 bases at J; junction bases unmatched: 4. In germline, CDR1 is SGHRS, CDR2 YFSETQ. CDR3 DNA: TGCGCCAGCAGCTTTGGTAGCGGGGACTACAATGAGCAGTTCTTC. This sequence encodes CASSFGSGDYNEQFF.

This chain joins TRBV5-8 and TRBJ1-1; TRBD1 is a possible D gene (6 bases). Trimming removed 2 bases at V and 2 bases at J, with 10 bases between. The CDR3 runs 14 residues. Germline values: CDR1 SGHTS, CDR2 YDEGEE. This chain's CDR3 is CASSLYRANTEAFF. CDR3 DNA sequence: TGTGCCAGCAGCTTATACAGGGCTAACACTGAAGCTTTCTTT.

The rearrangement uses TRBV12-3 or TRBV12-4 and TRBJ1-1; D not resolved. Trimming took off 6 bases at V and 4 bases at J, with 9 bases between the two ends. CDR3 length: 12 residues. The CDR3 protein is CASSQPGTEAFF. In DNA form, the CDR3 reads TGTGCCAGCAGCCAACCCGGCACTGAAGCTTTCTTT.

The chain combines TRBV7-2 with TRBJ1-5; perhaps TRBD1 as D (5 bases). Germline V lookup: CDR1 SGHTA, CDR2 FQGNSA. The CDR3 is 16 amino acids. V lost 1 base and J 0 bases, leaving 10 bases between the germline ends. The DNA of the CDR3 is TGTGCCAGCAGCTTAGTCGGGGGATATAGCAATCAGCCCCAGCATTTT. Its protein is CASSLVGGYSNQPQHF.

The V gene is TRBV5-1, the J gene TRBJ2-2, with 7 bases identical to TRBD1. The germline gives CDR1 SGHRS, CDR2 YFSETQ. The junction had 6 bases not matched to a gene; V was cut back by 0 bases and J by 4 bases. CDR3 length: 16 amino acids. The CDR3 region has the DNA TGCGCCAGCAGCTTGGCCCCCGGACAGGCCACCGGGGAGCTGTTTTTT. Amino acid sequence: CASSLAPGQATGELFF.

The J gene is TRBJ1-2, the V gene TRBV28; D is undetermined. There are 11 residues in the CDR3. In germline, CDR1 is MDHEN, CDR2 SYDVKM. With 5 bases removed from V and 8 bases from J, the gap between germline ends came to 9 bases. The CDR3 loop is CASSAGWGYTF. CDR3 DNA sequence: TGTGCCAGCAGTGCCGGTTGGGGCTACACCTTC.

This rearrangement joins TRBV28 to TRBJ2-1, with 7 bases matching TRBD2. CDR3 size: 16 residues. Trimming took 4 bases from V and 1 from J; bases not matched to a gene: 7. In germline, CDR1 is MDHEN, CDR2 SYDVKM. CDR3 residues: CASSSRGGLSYNEQFF. In DNA, the CDR3 is TGTGCCAGCAGTTCGAGGGGAGGGTTGTCCTACAATGAGCAGTTCTTC.

This sequence joins TRBV10-2 and TRBJ1-1; maybe TRBD1 (6 bases). The CDR3 is 15 amino acids. CDR1 and CDR2 from the germline V gene are WSHSY and SAAADI. V was pared by 0 bases and J by 0 bases, with 8 bases between. This CDR3 reads CASSESGQMNTEAFF. In DNA form, the CDR3 reads TGCGCCAGCAGTGAGTCGGGACAAATGAACACTGAAGCTTTCTTT.

V usage is TRBV11-2 and J usage is TRBJ1-3, with 7 positions matching TRBD1. Trimming at V came to 5 bases and at J to 0 bases, leaving 13 bases not matched to a gene. The CDR3 spans 18 residues. Germline CDR1 SGHAT, CDR2 FQNNGV. For the CDR3, the DNA is TGTGCCAGCAGCCAAAGCGGGGGACAGCTTTACTCTGGAAACACCATATATTTT. It encodes CASSQSGGQLYSGNTIYF.

V and J are TRBV4-1 and TRBJ1-2; D is possibly TRBD1 (6 bases). Germline V gives CDR1 MGHRA, CDR2 YSYEKL. The CDR3 is 12 residues long. The V end lost 1 base, the J end lost 8 bases, and 8 bases lay between the germline ends. For the CDR3, the DNA is TGCGCCAGCAGCCAAGTCCAGGGGGGCTACACCTTC. Protein: CASSQVQGGYTF.

This clone showed up just once. The chain combines TRBV12-5 with TRBJ2-3, with a possible D match to TRBD2 (6 bases). The CDR3 contains 15 residues. The germline V gene has CDR1 LGHNT and CDR2 FRNRAP. Deletions cut 7 bases from V and 0 bases from J, with 14 bases between. This CDR3 reads CASVSGGSSTDTQYF. In nucleotides, the CDR3 is TGTGCTAGTGTTAGCGGAGGGAGTAGCACAGATACGCAGTATTTT.